Only a few counts were recorded for the clone carrying this T cell receptor beta chain. Its antigen remains unidentified. The authors extracted RNA and reverse transcribed it into cDNA as the sequencing template. Data came from immunoSEQ multiplex PCR; TCRdb stores just in-frame clones and leaves some out. The data hold about 6,900 clones, with around 70% observed a single time. The sample originates from a study of CD8+ T cells in alopecia areata. Background on the study: It was oral tofacitinib, at 5 to 10 mg twice daily, that treated patients received.

General study points: Under tofacitinib, numerous expanded lesional clonotypes remained detectable in scalp and blood. Only one nonresponder was present, which leaves the link between baseline CD8+ expansion and response uncertain. Elevated clonality characterized lesional scalp relative to normal scalp, particularly in alopecia totalis/universalis.

Treatment meaning: oral pan-JAK inhibitor, 5-10 mg twice daily. Lesional scalp punch biopsies and peripheral blood came from alopecia areata patients. The CDR3 runs to 17 residues. Germline CDR1 SGHKS, CDR2 YYEKEE (reference sequence). V lost 7 bases to trimming and J lost 0 bases, with 20 bases between them. The chain uses TRBV5-5 and TRBJ2-1; perhaps TRBD2 as D (6 bases). This clonotype was obtained from a human donor with alopecia areata. This sample comprised skin, obtained at week 4, from a patient treated with tofacitinib. The CDR3 coding sequence is TGTGCCAGCCGACCGTTTGGCGGGAAAAGCTCCTACAATGAGCAGTTCTTC. Translated, it gives CASRPFGGKSSYNEQFF.